Presented here are 20 T cell receptor beta chains from one specimen sequenced in a study of T cell responses to AZD1222 COVID-19 vaccine. Only in-frame clones appear in the TCRdb table, and some are missing; sequencing was by immunoSEQ multiplex PCR. In the table there are roughly 85,000 clones, approximately 87% of which are singletons. The sequenced sample was peripheral blood, obtained on day 0 of AZD1222 vaccination. All receptors derive from an adult in good health.

V usage is TRBV5-6 and J usage is TRBJ2-1, with D uncertain. CDR3 length: 13 residues. V shed 0 bases and J shed 6 bases, with 7 bases lying between them. Germline CDR1 reads SGHDT; CDR2 reads YYEEEE. CDR3 bases: TGTGCCAGCAGCTTGGACCAAGGCAATGAGCAGTTCTTC. It codes for CASSLDQGNEQFF.

The chain carries TRBV7-3 and TRBJ1-6, with TRBD1 matching over 8 bases. Unmatched junction bases numbered 8, after V lost 5 bases and J lost 8 bases. The germline V gene has CDR1 SGHTA and CDR2 FQGTGA. There are 15 residues in the CDR3. CDR3 loop: CASSRQGRGDSPLHF. The DNA of the CDR3 is TGTGCCAGCAGCAGACAGGGGAGGGGGGATTCACCCCTCCACTTT.

This rearrangement joins TRBV4-3 to TRBJ2-1, with D tentatively TRBD2 (6 bases). Looked up from germline, CDR1 is LGHNA and CDR2 is YSLEER. Trimming removed 0 bases from V and 0 bases from J, with 12 bases in between. The CDR3 has 17 residues. The CDR3 DNA follows: TGCGCCAGCAGCCAAGATCCCGGGGGAAGCTCCTACAATGAGCAGTTCTTC. Residues: CASSQDPGGSSYNEQFF.

V usage is TRBV9 and J usage is TRBJ1-1, with 8 positions matching TRBD1. Trimming at V came to 3 bases and at J to 9 bases, leaving 7 bases not matched to a gene. This CDR3 contains 13 residues. Germline V gene lookup returns CDR1 SGDLS and CDR2 YYNGEE. The CDR3 DNA is TGTGCCAGCAGCGGGGGGACAGGCGATCAAGCTTTCTTT. Protein product: CASSGGTGDQAFF.

This chain joins TRBV11-2 and TRBJ2-5; D may correspond to TRBD1 or TRBD2 (6 bases each). CDR1 is SGHAT and CDR2 is FQNNGV in the germline V gene. With 1 base removed from V and 5 bases from J, the gap between germline ends came to 14 bases. CDR3 size: 15 residues. CDR3 loop: CASSLAGAPGETQYF. CDR3 DNA: TGTGCCAGCAGCTTAGCGGGGGCCCCAGGGGAGACCCAGTACTTC. Together with reference TRBV11-2 and TRBJ2-5, the CDR3 gives the full variable domain: EAGVAQSPRYKIIEKRQSVAFWCNPISGHATLYWYQQILGQGPKLLIQFQNNGVVDDSQLPKDRFSAERLKGVDSTLKIQPAKLEDSAVYLCASSLAGAPGETQYFGPGTRLLVL.

This clone turned up a few times. The chain carries TRBV7-2 and TRBJ2-7; D may be TRBD2 (6 bases). Germline CDR1 reads SGHTA; CDR2 reads FQGNSA. V was cut by 2 bases and J by 5 bases, with 13 bases left in between. The CDR3 is 14 amino acids. DNA for the CDR3: TGTGCCAGCAGCTTATCGGGGGATAGGAACGAGCAGTACTTC. It specifies CASSLSGDRNEQYF.

The chain joins TRBV6-6 to TRBJ1-2; 9 bases match TRBD1. The V and J ends lost 9 bases and 7 bases, in that order; junction bases with no gene match: 12. The CDR3 has 14 residues. Germline CDR1 reads MNHNY; CDR2 reads SVGAGI (reference sequence). CDR3 residues: CASTGQGAFGGYTF. The DNA for the CDR3 is TGTGCCAGTACGGGACAGGGCGCGTTTGGTGGCTACACCTTC.

The rearrangement joins TRBV5-5 to TRBJ2-7, with 7 bases aligning to TRBD1. This CDR3 is built from 15 residues. Looked up from germline, CDR1 is SGHKS and CDR2 is YYEKEE (reference sequence). V dropped 3 bases and J dropped 4; count of bases not matched to a gene: 10. CDR3 amino acids: CASSYSGTAIYEQYF. CDR3 nucleotides: TGTGCCAGCAGCTACTCCGGGACAGCAATTTACGAGCAGTACTTC. The whole variable domain, remainder taken from reference TRBV5-5 and TRBJ2-7, is DAGVTQSPTHLIKTRGQQVTLRCSPISGHKSVSWYQQVLGQGPQFIFQYYEKEERGRGNFPDRFSARQFPNYSSELNVNALLLGDSALYLCASSYSGTAIYEQYFGPGTRLTVT.

This clone came up once. The chain carries TRBV4-3 and TRBJ1-5; D is unresolved. Per germline, CDR1 LGHNA and CDR2 YSLEER. The CDR3 is 13 residues long. V was clipped by 6 bases and J by 4 bases, with 10 bases between them. The CDR3 region has the DNA TGCGCCAGCAGTTACACCGAAAATCAGCCCCAGCATTTT. It yields the protein CASSYTENQPQHF.

V gene TRBV19 combines with J gene TRBJ2-7, with TRBD2 as a possible D gene (6 bases). V was trimmed by 4 bases and J by 0 bases, leaving 10 bases between them. This CDR3 is built from 14 residues. Looked up from germline, CDR1 is LNHDA and CDR2 is SQIVND (reference sequence). The chain's CDR3 is CASSTMGGSYEQYF. The DNA of the CDR3 is TGTGCCAGTAGTACCATGGGGGGCTCCTACGAGCAGTACTTC. The full variable domain, in which reference TRBV19 and TRBJ2-7 provide the parts outside the CDR3, is DGGITQSPKYLFRKEGQNVTLSCEQNLNHDAMYWYRQDPGQGLRLIYYSQIVNDFQKGDIAEGYSVSREKKESFPLTVTSAQKNPTAFYLCASSTMGGSYEQYFGPGTRLTVT.

The chain carries TRBV19 and TRBJ2-1; D not certain. The V end lost 0 bases, the J end lost 2 bases, and 17 bases lay between the germline ends. The CDR3 runs 18 residues. Looked up from germline, CDR1 is LNHDA and CDR2 is SQIVND (reference sequence). The DNA for the CDR3 is TGTGCCAGTAGTATAGAGGTGGGGATCGGGTTCCCCTACAATGAGCAGTTCTTC. Its protein is CASSIEVGIGFPYNEQFF.

V gene TRBV11-1 combines with J gene TRBJ2-3; either TRBD1 or TRBD2 may fit D (5 bases each). Germline V gene data show CDR1 as SGHAT and CDR2 as FQDESV (reference sequence). The CDR3 totals 15 residues. V was shortened by 6 bases and J by 0 bases, with 13 bases between the two germline ends. DNA of the CDR3: TGTGCCAGCAGGGTCGGGGACCGAAGCACAGATACGCAGTATTTT. As protein: CASRVGDRSTDTQYF.

The chain couples TRBV3-1 (or the pseudogene TRBV3-2) to TRBJ2-7; tentatively, D is TRBD1 (6 bases). The V end was cut by 2 bases, the J end by 2 bases, with 13 bases between. CDR3 length equals 15 residues. Germline V lookup: CDR1 LGHDT, CDR2 YNNKEL (reference sequence). CDR3 nucleotides: TGTGCCAGCAGCCAAATGGGGGCGGGTCCCTACGAGCAGTACTTC. Its protein is CASSQMGAGPYEQYF.

The chain carries TRBV9 and TRBJ2-2, with TRBD1 identical over 7 bases. V shed 4 bases and J 5 bases; nucleotides not matched to a gene: 5. The length of the CDR3 is 14 residues. The germline V gene has CDR1 SGDLS and CDR2 YYNGEE. This chain's CDR3 is CASSSGTVTGELFF. The CDR3 DNA reads as TGTGCCAGCAGCTCCGGGACAGTTACCGGGGAGCTGTTTTTT. The full variable domain, its missing parts supplied by reference TRBV9 and TRBJ2-2, is DSGVTQTPKHLITATGQRVTLRCSPRSGDLSVYWYQQSLDQGLQFLIQYYNGEERAKGNILERFSAQQFPDLHSELNLSSLELGDSALYFCASSSGTVTGELFFGEGSRLTVL.

This clone was detected only once. The chain is built from TRBV9 and TRBJ2-1; 8 bases match TRBD2. The CDR3 has 19 amino acids. CDR1 is SGDLS and CDR2 is YYNGEE in the germline V gene. After removal of 3 bases from V and 0 bases from J, the junction contained 14 bases not matched to a gene. The CDR3 is CASSAAPPGGVFSYNEQFF. DNA for the CDR3: TGTGCCAGCAGCGCCGCACCCCCCGGGGGGGTCTTCTCCTACAATGAGCAGTTCTTC.

The chain employs TRBV6-6 and TRBJ1-5; possible D gene TRBD1, 5 bases. CDR1 is MNHNY, CDR2 SVGAGI, per germline (reference sequence). The CDR3 has 14 residues. The V and J ends lost 2 bases and 5 bases respectively, with 10 bases between them. DNA of the CDR3: TGTGCCAGCAGTTACGGGGGGGGAGATCAGCCCCAGCATTTT. This gives the protein CASSYGGGDQPQHF.

The chain links TRBV5-8 to TRBJ2-3; no clear D. There are 15 residues in the CDR3. CDR1 is SGHTS and CDR2 is YDEGEE in the germline V gene. The V and J ends lost 3 bases and 2 bases respectively, with 13 bases between them. CDR3 in DNA: TGTGCCAGCAGCTCGGGCCGGGCGCCCACAGATACGCAGTATTTT. Translation gives CASSSGRAPTDTQYF.

The rearrangement uses TRBV27 and TRBJ2-5; D is possibly TRBD1 (5 bases). In germline, CDR1 is MNHEY, CDR2 SMNVEV (reference sequence). The CDR3 has 13 residues. The germline V and J ends were trimmed by 6 bases and 3 bases, with 11 bases remaining between them. Here the CDR3 DNA reads TGTGCCAGCAGAGGGCAGGGTGAAGAGACCCAGTACTTC. This translates into CASRGQGEETQYF.

This clone was seen just once. The J gene is TRBJ2-1, the V gene TRBV5-1; 14 bases fit TRBD2. In germline, CDR1 is SGHRS, CDR2 YFSETQ. V lost 5 bases to trimming and J lost 6 bases; unmatched junction nucleotides: 1. The CDR3 length is 14 residues. This CDR3 is CASRGTSGSNEQFF. In nucleotides, the CDR3 is TGCGCCAGCAGGGGGACTAGCGGGAGCAATGAGCAGTTCTTC.

The genes are TRBV10-3 and TRBJ1-4; D might be TRBD1 (5 bases). V lost 0 bases, J lost 8 bases, and 13 bases lay in between. CDR3 length equals 15 residues. Germline CDR1 and CDR2: ENHRY and SYGVKD. The CDR3 here is CAISESYQGGEKLFF. For the CDR3, the DNA is TGTGCCATCAGTGAGTCGTATCAGGGAGGGGAAAAACTGTTTTTT.